The sequence of this T cell receptor (beta chain) was determined in a study of tumor and adjacent non-tumor tissue in lung cancer (dated by TCRdb to about 2018). Regarding the research as a whole: Patients with adenocarcinoma (roughly 12), squamous cell carcinoma (2) and small cell lung cancer (1) were included in the cohort. For each patient, one tumor sample and one normal lung sample were taken, giving some 33 paired specimens that underwent TCRbeta CDR3 sequencing. In total, sequencing yielded 130,000,000 or so productive TCRbeta reads, which works out to an average of approximately 4 million reads per sample. Ages among the roughly 15 patients ranged from about 30 to 76 years, there were roughly ten men and 5 women, and disease was at TNM stage I to III. The study compared bulk TCRbeta repertoires between lung tumor tissue and matched distant non-tumor lung tissue from approximately 14 lung cancer patients.

The CDR3 covers 16 residues, taking in both the cysteine and the phenylalanine. The retained sequence is limited to the CDR3, 48 bases, with the frame set at the first base. From a lookup of the germline V gene, CDR1 and CDR2 are MNHEY and SVGAGI. What the study reported, not specific to this receptor: Only around 15 patients were included in the cohort, and the need for larger samples and more detailed clinical data was noted by the authors. TCR diversity was significantly higher in younger patients, and higher tumor TCR diversity was associated with shorter overall and disease-free survival. Because peripheral blood was not sequenced, blood TCRbeta repertoires in the lung cancer patients of the study were not examined. Significantly higher TCR diversity (inverse Simpson) was observed in tumor tissue than in normal lung tissue (roughly 390 vs 170, P = 0.0075, Mann-Whitney U test). The methods do not name the sequencing platform or mention unique molecular identifiers. The top 100 clones made up a significantly larger cumulative share of the repertoire in normal lung than in tumor tissue.

RNA was isolated from bulk unsorted tissue, and RNA quality was assessed with a NanoDrop ND-1000 and an Agilent 2100. Newly diagnosed lung cancer patients without prior chemotherapy who had been admitted for thoracic surgery in China between August and November 2014 were enrolled as donors. Patients with previous radiotherapy or chemotherapy, or with another concurrent cancer, were excluded from the study. Pieces of surgical tissue measuring about 1-2.1 cm3 were kept in RNAlater solution and stored at -80 degrees C until use. The library relied on multiplex PCR. The instrument was an Illumina HiSeq 2500. TCRbeta libraries were built by three rounds of nested PCR using primers (Table S4), following protocols modified from ARM-PCR. Before sequencing, PCR products of 200-500 bp were excised from the gel and purified with the QIAquick gel extraction kit. The authors' analysis ran thus. Trimmomatic was used to clean the reads, FLASH merged the cleaned reads into complete CDR3 sequences, and MiTCR assigned the sequences to V(D)J germline segments. Clonal diversity was calculated as the inverse Simpson's index using VDJtools. A read counted as productive if the sequence was in-frame and lacked a premature stop codon. Using fastp at Q25 and MiXCR, TCRdb reprocessed the public reads and kept productive beta chains. Each CDR3 protein gets just one entry, which takes the most common genes and DNA from the rows behind it. Here the V and J calls rest on TCRdb's processing, not on the authors' analysis. This sample lists under 150,000 distinct CDR3 sequences; over 65% were detected once. The ten largest clonotypes hold around 13% of the sample.

This clonotype was counted only a few times. Which antigen it targets is not known. The junction differs from germline at one of its ends, possibly a read error. The specimen was lung tumor tissue. The chain couples TRBV6-5 to TRBJ1-5; 7 nucleotides in the junction match TRBD1. The receptor's source is a man aged 30 to 45 with non-small cell lung cancer. In nucleotide form, the sequence is TGTACCAGCAGTCGGAACAGGGGTTCTAGCAATCAGCCCCAGCATTTT. Its protein is CTSSRNRGSSNQPQHF.